Presented here are 17 T cell receptor beta chains from one specimen sequenced in a study of low-dose radiotherapy and immunotherapy resistance in tumors. Gene-specific TRAV and TRBV primers were used for first-strand cDNA, covering alpha and beta chains. TCRs were put through roughly 20 PCR cycles of amplification with Phusion. A constant-region primer and the V-primer adapter served as the primer pair. One entry per CDR3 protein, called by TCRdb with MiXCR from the reads. The data hold approximately 11,000 distinct CDR3 sequences, with roughly two thirds observed a single time. Receptors were obtained from a human donor with advanced metastatic prostate, ovarian, gallbladder or colorectal cancer (not recorded which). This table probably holds off-target reads from a library built for another chain.

The chain has TRBV2 and TRBJ2-3; a weak D match, TRBD2 (5 bases). Deletions cut 6 bases from V and 1 base from J, with 8 bases between. Germline values: CDR1 SNHLY, CDR2 FYNNEI. CDR3 length: 13 residues. The CDR3 loop reads CASRRTGTDTQYF. The DNA for the CDR3 is TGTGCCAGCAGAAGGACTGGCACAGATACGCAGTATTTT. Filled out from reference TRBV2 and TRBJ2-3, the complete variable domain reads EPEVTQTPSHQVTQMGQEVILRCVPISNHLYFYWYRQILGQKVEFLVSFYNNEISEKSEIFDDQFSVERPDGSNFTLKIRSTKLEDSAMYFCASRRTGTDTQYFGPGTRLTVL.

This rearrangement joins TRBV3-1 to TRBJ1-1; unclear D gene. Germline V gene data show CDR1 as LGHDT and CDR2 as YNNKEL (reference sequence). The CDR3 consists of 13 residues. Trimming removed 9 bases at V and 1 base at J, with 12 bases between. The CDR3 region has the DNA TGTGCCAGTAGGACTTCCCGGAACACTGAAGCTTTCTTT. Amino acids: CASRTSRNTEAFF.

The chain couples TRBV2 to TRBJ1-2; D perhaps matches TRBD1 (6 bases). This CDR3 is 14 amino acids long. V lost 11 bases, J lost 6 bases, and 22 bases lay in between. Germline V gives CDR1 SNHLY, CDR2 FYNNEI. CDR3 loop: CAGSRQAGMDGYTF. The CDR3 nucleotides read TGTGCCGGATCCCGACAGGCCGGCATGGATGGCTACACCTTC.

CDR3 in DNA: TGTGCCAGTAGTATGTGGGTTAGTGGGAAACGGACAGATACGCAGTATTTT. Amino acids: CASSMWVSGKRTDTQYF. V usage is TRBV19 and J usage is TRBJ2-3, with no clear D. Between the trimmed V and J ends, which lost 3 bases and 3 bases, there was a span of 19 bases. The CDR3 length is 17 residues. From germline, CDR1 is LNHDA and CDR2 SQIVND (reference sequence).

The V call is TRBV5-1, the J call TRBJ2-7; D is unclear. There are 14 residues in the CDR3. The ends were cut back, 1 base at V and 1 base at J, with 9 bases in the middle. Germline values: CDR1 SGHRS, CDR2 YFSETQ. The CDR3 is CASSLWDGSYEQYF. CDR3 nucleotides: TGCGCCAGCAGCTTGTGGGATGGATCCTACGAGCAGTACTTC. The full variable domain, in which reference TRBV5-1 and TRBJ2-7 provide the parts outside the CDR3, is KAGVTQTPRYLIKTRGQQVTLSCSPISGHRSVSWYQQTPGQGLQFLFEYFSETQRNKGNFPGRFSGRQFSNSRSEMNVSTLELGDSALYLCASSLWDGSYEQYFGPGTRLTVT.

The chain uses TRBV18 and TRBJ1-1, with 8 bases fitting TRBD1. Germline CDR1 is KGHSH and CDR2 is LQKENI. Germline trimming cut 4 bases from V and 1 base from J; bases unmatched to any gene: 2. This CDR3 is built from 14 residues. The CDR3 is CASSLGQANTEAFF. The CDR3 DNA follows: TGTGCCAGCTCACTGGGACAGGCGAACACTGAAGCTTTCTTT.

V usage is TRBV11-2 and J usage is TRBJ2-2; 9 bases line up with TRBD1. CDR1 SGHAT and CDR2 FQNNGV come from the germline V gene. Germline trimming cut 5 bases from V and 6 bases from J; bases unmatched to any gene: 4. The CDR3 contains 14 residues. The DNA of the CDR3 is TGTGCCAGCAGCCTAAGGACAGGGGCCGGGGAGCTGTTTTTT. It codes for CASSLRTGAGELFF.

The J gene is TRBJ2-7, the V gene TRBV5-1, with 11 bases lining up with TRBD2. The CDR3 consists of 18 residues. Germline trimming cut 0 bases from V and 3 bases from J; bases unmatched to any gene: 11. Germline values: CDR1 SGHRS, CDR2 YFSETQ. The CDR3 reads CASSLDPGGTSGSYEQYF. The CDR3 region has the DNA TGCGCCAGCAGCTTGGACCCGGGAGGGACTAGCGGAAGCTACGAGCAGTACTTC. Looking up the rest from reference TRBV5-1 and TRBJ2-7 gives the full variable domain: KAGVTQTPRYLIKTRGQQVTLSCSPISGHRSVSWYQQTPGQGLQFLFEYFSETQRNKGNFPGRFSGRQFSNSRSEMNVSTLELGDSALYLCASSLDPGGTSGSYEQYFGPGTRLTVT.

The chain combines TRBV5-5 with TRBJ2-1; 11 positions match TRBD2. Trimming at V came to 4 bases and at J to 1 base, leaving 10 bases not matched to a gene. Germline V gives CDR1 SGHKS, CDR2 YYEKEE (reference sequence). This CDR3 contains 18 residues. The chain's CDR3 is CASSPGVAGGMSYNEQFF. CDR3 DNA sequence: TGTGCCAGCAGCCCGGGCGTAGCGGGGGGGATGTCCTACAATGAGCAGTTCTTC.

The chain couples TRBV13 to TRBJ2-3; D is undetermined. Trimming cost V 6 bases and J 4 bases, with 11 bases left between them. Germline CDR1 is PRHDT and CDR2 is FYEKMQ (reference sequence). This CDR3 region has 13 residues. The CDR3, as DNA: TGTGCCAGCAGTTACACTAATTCAGATACGCAGTATTTT. Amino acid sequence: CASSYTNSDTQYF.

The chain is built from TRBV6-1 and TRBJ2-1, with 12 bases aligning to TRBD2. Germline V gene sequence: CDR1 MNHNS, CDR2 SASEGT. The CDR3 is made up of 15 amino acids. Trimming at V came to 6 bases and at J to 4 bases, leaving 4 bases not matched to a gene. The CDR3 reads CASRQLAGGYNEQFF. The CDR3, as DNA: TGTGCCAGCAGACAACTAGCGGGGGGTTACAATGAGCAGTTCTTC.

The V and J genes are TRBV19 and TRBJ2-7; D unclear. Germline V lookup: CDR1 LNHDA, CDR2 SQIVND (reference sequence). The CDR3 sequence is 10 residues long. Trimming cost V 7 bases and J 7 bases, with 8 bases left between them. CDR3 sequence: CASKFGEQYF. The CDR3 DNA reads TGTGCCAGTAAATTTGGGGAGCAGTACTTC.

The chain combines TRBV27 with TRBJ1-6; no clear D gene. V shed 6 bases and J shed 5 bases, with 11 bases lying between them. The germline gives CDR1 MNHEY, CDR2 SMNVEV (reference sequence). This CDR3 comprises 14 residues. The CDR3 sequence is CASSPGPHNSPLHF. DNA for the CDR3: TGTGCCAGCAGCCCAGGACCCCATAATTCACCCCTCCACTTT.

The chain has TRBV6-2 or TRBV6-3 and TRBJ1-2; no clear D. Germline CDR1 reads MNHEY; CDR2 reads SVGEGT. CDR3 size: 13 residues. The V end was cut by 5 bases, the J end by 5 bases, with 12 bases between. The CDR3 reads CASSDRAGYGYTF. The CDR3 DNA reads TGTGCCAGCAGTGATAGAGCGGGGTATGGCTACACCTTC.

The J gene is TRBJ2-7, the V gene TRBV5-1, with D possibly matching TRBD1 (5 bases). Trimming took 2 bases from V and 3 from J, leaving 12 bases between them. Germline V gene lookup returns CDR1 SGHRS and CDR2 YFSETQ. This CDR3 comprises 14 residues. CDR3 loop: CASSLDQGGYEQYF. CDR3 DNA: TGCGCCAGCAGCTTAGATCAGGGCGGCTACGAGCAGTACTTC.

The chain employs TRBV6-2 or TRBV6-3 and TRBJ2-1, with 7 bases identical to TRBD2. The CDR3 loop spans 15 amino acids. V lost 5 bases and J lost 4; bases outside the gene matches: 8. In germline, CDR1 is MNHEY, CDR2 SVGEGT. CDR3 sequence (DNA): TGTGCCAGCAGTCGGGACTACCGGGAGTACAATGAGCAGTTCTTC. Translating gives CASSRDYREYNEQFF.

This chain links TRBV11-3 with TRBJ2-3; 8 nucleotides match TRBD2. With V trimmed by 5 bases and J by 6 bases, 13 bases remained unmatched. The CDR3 runs to 16 residues. Germline CDR1 is SGHNT and CDR2 is YENEEA. CDR3 bases: TGTGCCAGCAGCCGTGTTGGGCCTAGCGGGTGGGATACGCAGTATTTT. This translates into CASSRVGPSGWDTQYF. Using reference TRBV11-3 and TRBJ2-3 for the parts outside the CDR3, the full variable domain is EAGVVQSPRYKIIEKKQPVAFWCNPISGHNTLYWYLQNLGQGPELLIRYENEEAVDDSQLPKDRFSAERLKGVDSTLKIQPAELGDSAVYLCASSRVGPSGWDTQYFGPGTRLTVL.